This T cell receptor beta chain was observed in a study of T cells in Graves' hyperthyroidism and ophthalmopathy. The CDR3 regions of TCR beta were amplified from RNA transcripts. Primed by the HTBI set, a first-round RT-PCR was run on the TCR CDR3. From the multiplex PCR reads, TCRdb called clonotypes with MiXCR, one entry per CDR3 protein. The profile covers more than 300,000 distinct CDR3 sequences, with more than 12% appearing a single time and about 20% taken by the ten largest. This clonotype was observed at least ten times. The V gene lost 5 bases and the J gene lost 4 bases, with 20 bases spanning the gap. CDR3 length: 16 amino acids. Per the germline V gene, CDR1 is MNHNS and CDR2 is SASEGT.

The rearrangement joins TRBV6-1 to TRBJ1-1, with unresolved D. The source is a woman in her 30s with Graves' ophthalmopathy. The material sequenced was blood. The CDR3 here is CASSYSRVPSLTEAFF. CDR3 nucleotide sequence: TGTGCCAGCAGTTATTCGCGGGTCCCTTCACTCACTGAAGCTTTCTTT.